These 21 T cell receptor beta chains share one sample of origin, sequenced in a study of molecular identifiers for immune sequencing clone quantification. TCRdb recomputed calls from the PCR reads with MiXCR, one row per CDR3 protein. The sample yields around 470,000 distinct CDR3 sequences, approximately 25% seen once. The sample consisted of naive CD8+ T cells from blood, with Jurkat cell RNA spiked in. The sample's subset: FACS-sorted CD8+CD4-CCR7+CD45RA+ naive T cells. The receptors derive from a human donor in good health. Some libraries in this study had Jurkat cell RNA spiked in.

This clonotype was counted many times. The genes are TRBV20-1 and TRBJ2-2; tentatively, D is TRBD1 or TRBD2 (5 bases each). The ends were cut back, 1 base at V and 1 base at J, with 10 bases in the middle. CDR3 length: 15 amino acids. CDR1 and CDR2 (germline): DFQATT, SNEGSKA (reference sequence). The CDR3 is CSARGDDRNTGELFF. DNA of the CDR3: TGCAGTGCTAGAGGGGACGACAGGAACACCGGGGAGCTGTTTTTT.

The rearrangement uses TRBV20-1 and TRBJ2-7; 8 bases match TRBD2. After removal of 2 bases from V and 4 bases from J, the junction contained 7 bases not matched to a gene. This CDR3 comprises 14 residues. The germline V gene encodes CDR1 DFQATT and CDR2 SNEGSKA (reference sequence). The CDR3 nucleotides read TGCAGTGCTAGAAAAGGGACTAGAGATTACGAGCAGTACTTC. Amino acids: CSARKGTRDYEQYF.

The table lists this clonotype with many counts. V gene TRBV7-9 combines with J gene TRBJ2-7; 9 bases align to TRBD1. CDR1 and CDR2 (germline): SEHNR, FQNEAQ (reference sequence). J lost 3 bases, V lost 1 base, and 7 bases had no gene match. There are 16 residues in the CDR3. The CDR3 DNA is TGTGCCAGCAGCTTAGGTCCGGGACAGGGTTTCTACGAGCAGTACTTC. Its translation: CASSLGPGQGFYEQYF.

In this sample, this clonotype turned up a few times. The CDR3 nucleotides read TGTGCCAGCAGTTTTTGGGGACAGGGAACAGATACGCAGTATTTT. As protein: CASSFWGQGTDTQYF. The genes are TRBV12-3 or TRBV12-4 and TRBJ2-3; 9 bases are a match to TRBD1. The CDR3 has 15 residues. V was clipped by 3 bases and J by 3 bases; unmatched bases: 4.

The chain employs TRBV11-2 and TRBJ2-7; D gene unclear. The germline gives CDR1 SGHAT, CDR2 FQNNGV. The CDR3 contains 13 residues. Trimming took off 3 bases at V and 2 bases at J, with 8 bases between the two ends. CDR3 protein: CASSLYGTYEQYF. The CDR3 coding sequence is TGTGCCAGCAGCTTGTACGGAACCTACGAGCAGTACTTC.

This clonotype appeared many times. The chain's CDR3 is CASSFSISYGYTF. Written as DNA, the CDR3 is TGTGCCAGTAGTTTCTCTATAAGCTATGGCTACACCTTC. The chain combines TRBV19 with TRBJ1-2; D unclear. CDR3 length equals 13 residues. CDR1 and CDR2 from the germline V gene are LNHDA and SQIVND (reference sequence). Between the trimmed V and J ends, which lost 5 bases and 4 bases, there was a span of 11 bases.

This clonotype was seen many times. The chain joins TRBV29-1 to TRBJ2-5, with D possibly matching TRBD1 (5 bases). V was trimmed by 3 bases and J by 2 bases, leaving 10 bases between them. The CDR3 sequence is 13 residues long. Germline V CDR1 and CDR2: SQVTM, ANQGSEA. The CDR3 coding sequence is TGCAGCGTTGATGTAGCAGGGCAAGAGACCCAGTACTTC. This codes for CSVDVAGQETQYF.

This clonotype was seen repeatedly, ten times or more. The chain joins TRBV12-3 or TRBV12-4 to TRBJ2-3; 10 nucleotides line up with TRBD1. The CDR3 has 17 amino acids. V dropped 5 bases and J dropped 3; count of bases not matched to a gene: 11. CDR3 sequence reads: CASSPRDRGVETDTQYF. The CDR3 DNA reads TGTGCCAGCAGTCCGAGGGACAGGGGCGTTGAGACAGATACGCAGTATTTT.

V usage is TRBV6-1 and J usage is TRBJ2-3; D call uncertain. The V and J ends lost 1 base and 1 base respectively, with 15 bases between them. This CDR3 is 17 amino acids long. Germline values: CDR1 MNHNS, CDR2 SASEGT. The chain's CDR3 is CASSEGAPVLRTDTQYF. The CDR3 DNA sequence: TGTGCCAGCAGTGAAGGGGCCCCCGTTTTGCGCACAGATACGCAGTATTTT.

This clonotype was seen more than once but under ten times. The chain couples TRBV27 to TRBJ2-2; no reliable D call. With 3 bases removed from V and 2 bases from J, the gap between germline ends came to 13 bases. The CDR3 length is 16 residues. Germline V gene data show CDR1 as MNHEY and CDR2 as SMNVEV (reference sequence). The CDR3 region is CASSFNWNQNTGELFF. CDR3 nucleotide sequence: TGTGCCAGCAGTTTCAATTGGAATCAAAACACCGGGGAGCTGTTTTTT.

The chain combines TRBV24-1 with TRBJ2-7; TRBD1 is a possible D gene (5 bases). This CDR3 is built from 14 residues. V was pared by 12 bases and J by 4 bases, with 21 bases between. The V gene's germline CDR1 is KGHDR and CDR2 SFDVKD. CDR3 coding DNA: TGTGCCCCCACTCAGGGTGCCGTTGGGTACGAGCAGTACTTC. Its protein product is CAPTQGAVGYEQYF.

This clonotype was detected ten times or more. The chain joins TRBV14 to TRBJ2-7; the match to TRBD1 covers 7 bases. V trimming: 4 bases; J trimming: 4 bases; junction bases outside the gene matches: 7. The CDR3 has 14 residues. Germline CDR1 is SGHDN and CDR2 is FVKESK. CDR3: CASSPVGGYYEQYF. CDR3 DNA sequence: TGTGCCAGCAGCCCGGTAGGGGGCTATTACGAGCAGTACTTC.

This clonotype occurred once. This may be a read error, as it is one base from a much larger clone. The chain is built from TRBV29-1 and TRBJ1-1; D perhaps matches TRBD1 (5 bases). This CDR3 has 10 amino acids. The V and J ends lost 7 bases and 9 bases respectively, with 12 bases between them. Germline V lookup: CDR1 SQVTM, CDR2 ANQGSEA. CDR3 coding DNA: TGCAGCGGTAGGGACGGTAAAGCTTTCTTT. This sequence encodes CSGRDGKAFF.

The chain combines TRBV11-2 with TRBJ2-3; D unclear. The V gene lost 3 bases and the J gene lost 1 base, with 8 bases spanning the gap. The length of the CDR3 is 14 residues. The germline V gene encodes CDR1 SGHAT and CDR2 FQNNGV. The CDR3 coding sequence is TGTGCCAGCAGCTTTAGGTTTGGCACAGATACGCAGTATTTT. It encodes CASSFRFGTDTQYF.

This clonotype was recorded many times. V is TRBV6-5 and J is TRBJ2-1; TRBD2 might be the D (6 bases). There are 13 residues in the CDR3. Per the germline V gene, CDR1 is MNHEY and CDR2 is SVGAGI. The V end lost 2 bases, the J end lost 7 bases, and 9 bases lay between the germline ends. The CDR3 reads CASSYGRGNEQFF. DNA for the CDR3: TGTGCCAGCAGTTACGGGCGGGGAAATGAGCAGTTCTTC.

The chain joins TRBV12-3 or TRBV12-4 to TRBJ2-5, with 11 bases aligning to TRBD2. The CDR3 consists of 16 residues. V lost 1 base, J lost 5 bases, and 6 bases stayed unmatched. CDR3 region: CASSLGQLAGDETQYF. CDR3 in DNA: TGTGCCAGCAGTTTAGGACAACTAGCGGGGGATGAGACCCAGTACTTC.

About this clonotype: A much larger clone is a single base away; this may be a read error. The chain joins TRBV20-1 to TRBJ1-5; D gene unclear. This CDR3 has 16 amino acids. Per germline, CDR1 DFQATT and CDR2 SNEGSKA (reference sequence). CDR3 coding DNA: TGCAGTGCTAGAGATCTGCGCCACCATAGCAATCAGCCCCAGCAGTTT. Amino acids: CSARDLRHHSNQPQQF.

The chain couples TRBV7-9 to TRBJ2-2, with TRBD2 as a possible D gene (5 bases). CDR3 length: 17 residues. The germline V and J ends were trimmed by 5 bases and 2 bases, with 18 bases remaining between them. CDR1 SEHNR and CDR2 FQNEAQ come from the germline V gene (reference sequence). In nucleotides, the CDR3 is TGTGCCAGCAGCCCACGGCAAGGGAGAGTAAACACCGGGGAGCTGTTTTTT. It translates to CASSPRQGRVNTGELFF.

This clonotype was picked up a small number of times. J is TRBJ2-3 and V is TRBV27; 8 bases are a match to TRBD2. The germline gives CDR1 MNHEY, CDR2 SMNVEV (reference sequence). J was trimmed by 6 bases and V by 0 bases; bases with no gene match: 14. The CDR3 has 18 residues. CDR3 sequence (DNA): TGTGCCAGCAGTTTATCGAGAGCGGGAGCGTCGGGGATTGATACGCAGTATTTT. This sequence encodes CASSLSRAGASGIDTQYF.

Regarding this clonotype: Germline and junction disagree at one end, which may indicate a read error. The CDR3 region has the DNA TGTGCCAGCCGCCCCTCCGGGACTGCCACAGCTACGCAGTATTTT. Encoded protein: CASRPSGTATATQYF. J is TRBJ2-3 and V is TRBV13; TRBD2 might be the D (6 bases). This CDR3 comprises 15 residues. Germline assignment: CDR1 PRHDT and CDR2 FYEKMQ (reference sequence).

As regards this clonotype: The junction and the germline gene differ at one end; a read error may be behind it. This chain uses TRBV11-2 with TRBJ1-6; D not resolved. The CDR3 totals 13 residues. Germline V CDR1 and CDR2: SGHAT, FQNNGV. CDR3 coding DNA: TGTGCCAGCAGCTTAGAGTTGCATTCACCCCTCTACTTT. Protein product: CASSLELHSPLYF.